The T cell receptor (beta chain) under discussion was sequenced for a study of cytomegalovirus exposure and HLA in healthy donors. Study as a whole: Previous work identified some 120 million unique TCR beta sequences from some 170 million T cells.

V dropped 2 bases and J dropped 1 base, with 7 bases sitting between them. The CDR3 is 13 residues long. Germline values: CDR1 SGHRS, CDR2 YFSETQ. The study ran its PCR with 60 Vbeta and 13 Jbeta primers. Assay: immunoSEQ multiplex PCR; the TCRdb copy retains only in-frame clones and omits some. The table has roughly 190,000 clones, about 9.4% seen once. This receptor was obtained from a woman under 40 in good health and CMV-seropositive. Input material: PBMCs. V is TRBV5-1 and J is TRBJ2-7, with D maybe TRBD1 (6 bases). CDR3: CASSFTGSYEQYF. The CDR3 nucleotides read TGCGCCAGCAGCTTCACAGGGTCCTACGAGCAGTACTTC.